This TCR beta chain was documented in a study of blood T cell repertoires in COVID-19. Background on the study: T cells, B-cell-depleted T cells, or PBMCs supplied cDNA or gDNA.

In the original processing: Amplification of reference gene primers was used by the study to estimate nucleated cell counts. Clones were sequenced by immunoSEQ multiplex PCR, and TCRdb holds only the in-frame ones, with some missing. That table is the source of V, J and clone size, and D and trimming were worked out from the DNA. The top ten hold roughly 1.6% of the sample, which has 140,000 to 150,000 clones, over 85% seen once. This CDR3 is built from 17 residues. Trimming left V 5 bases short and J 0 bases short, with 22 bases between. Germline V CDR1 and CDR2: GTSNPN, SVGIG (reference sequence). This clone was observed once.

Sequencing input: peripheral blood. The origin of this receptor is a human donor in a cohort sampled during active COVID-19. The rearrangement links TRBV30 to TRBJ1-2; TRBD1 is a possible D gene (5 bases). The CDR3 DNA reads TGTGCCTGGGGGGACTGGGAGATCGGTGGAGCTAACTATGGCTACACCTTC. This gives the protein CAWGDWEIGGANYGYTF.